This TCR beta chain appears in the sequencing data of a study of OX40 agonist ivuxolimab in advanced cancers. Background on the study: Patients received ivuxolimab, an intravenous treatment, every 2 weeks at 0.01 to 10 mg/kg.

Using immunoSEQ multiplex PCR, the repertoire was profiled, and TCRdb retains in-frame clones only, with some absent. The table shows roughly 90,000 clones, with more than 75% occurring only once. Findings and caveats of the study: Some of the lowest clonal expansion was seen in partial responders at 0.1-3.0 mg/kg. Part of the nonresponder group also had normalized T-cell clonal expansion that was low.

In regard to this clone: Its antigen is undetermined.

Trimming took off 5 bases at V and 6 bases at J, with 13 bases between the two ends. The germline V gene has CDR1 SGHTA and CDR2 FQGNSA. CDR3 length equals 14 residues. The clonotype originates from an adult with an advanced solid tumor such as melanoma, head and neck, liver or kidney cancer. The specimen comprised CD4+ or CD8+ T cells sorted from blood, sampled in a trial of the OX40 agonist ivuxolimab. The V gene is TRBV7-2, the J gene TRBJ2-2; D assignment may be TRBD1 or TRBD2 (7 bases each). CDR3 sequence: CASSPQGGAGELFF. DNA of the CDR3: TGTGCCAGCAGCCCCCAGGGGGGGGCCGGGGAGCTGTTTTTT.